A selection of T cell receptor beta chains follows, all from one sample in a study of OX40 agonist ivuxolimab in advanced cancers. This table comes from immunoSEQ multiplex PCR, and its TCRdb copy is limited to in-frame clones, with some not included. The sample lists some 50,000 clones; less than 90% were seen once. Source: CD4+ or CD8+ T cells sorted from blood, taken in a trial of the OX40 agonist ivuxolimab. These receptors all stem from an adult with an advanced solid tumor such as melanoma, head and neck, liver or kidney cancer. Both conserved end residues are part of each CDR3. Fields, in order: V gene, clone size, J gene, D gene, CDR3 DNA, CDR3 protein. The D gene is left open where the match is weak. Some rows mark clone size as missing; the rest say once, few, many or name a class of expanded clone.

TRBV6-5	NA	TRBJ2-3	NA	TGTGCCAGCAGTTACAACATGGGGAGCACAGATACGCAGTATTTT	CASSYNMGSTDTQYF
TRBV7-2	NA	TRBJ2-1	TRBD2	TGTGCCAGCAGCTCCCCGACTAGCATAGGCGAGCAGTTCTTC	CASSSPTSIGEQFF
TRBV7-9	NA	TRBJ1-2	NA	TGTGCCAGCAGCTTTAACCAGGGGAACCGTTACTATGGCTACACCTTC	CASSFNQGNRYYGYTF
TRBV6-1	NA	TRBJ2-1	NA	TGTGCCAGCAGACCAGCCAGTCGGGATGAGCAGTTCTTC	CASRPASRDEQFF
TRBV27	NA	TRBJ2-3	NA	TGTGCCAGCAGTACACAGACCAGCACAGATACGCAGTATTTT	CASSTQTSTDTQYF
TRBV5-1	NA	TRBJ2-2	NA	TGCGCCAGCAGCGCCCGGATGAGTAGGGGCGGGGAGCTGTTTTTT	CASSARMSRGGELFF
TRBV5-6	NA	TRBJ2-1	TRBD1	TGTGCCAGCAGCCTTGCCGGGACAGGGGCCTACAATGAGCAGTTCTTC	CASSLAGTGAYNEQFF
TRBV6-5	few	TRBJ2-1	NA	TGTGCCAGCACCCACCCCACGGGCAATGAGCAGTTCTTC	CASTHPTGNEQFF
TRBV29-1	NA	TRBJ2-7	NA	TGCAGCGTTGGTGTTGGCAGACCCTCCGAGAACGAGCAGTACTTC	CSVGVGRPSENEQYF
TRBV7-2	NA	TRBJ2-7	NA	TGTGCCAGCAGCGTCGACTGGGGAGTGGACGAGCAGTACTTC	CASSVDWGVDEQYF
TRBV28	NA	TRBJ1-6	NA	TGTGCCAGCAGTTTAGAGCTTCGGTCCCTCCACTTT	CASSLELRSLHF
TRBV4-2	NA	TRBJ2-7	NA	TGTGCCAGCAGCCAAAACACCGGATACGAGCAGTACTTC	CASSQNTGYEQYF
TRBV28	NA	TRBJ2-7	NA	TGTGCCAGCACTCCGGCCGGGAGAGAGGCCTACGAGCAGTACTTC	CASTPAGREAYEQYF
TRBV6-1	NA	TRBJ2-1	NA	TGTGCCAGCAGTGAGGAATCTGAGCAGTTCTTC	CASSEESEQFF
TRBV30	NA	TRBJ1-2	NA	TGTGCCTGGAGCCCCGGGTCCTCGAGCTCATACACCTTC	CAWSPGSSSSYTF
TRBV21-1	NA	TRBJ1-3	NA	TGTGCCAGCAGCAAAGCGGCCCAGGAATTCAGCTCTGGAAACACCATATATTTT	CASSKAAQEFSSGNTIYF
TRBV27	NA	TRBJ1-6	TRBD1	TGTGCCAGCAGTTTGCAGGGGGCGCACAATTCACCCCTCCACTTT	CASSLQGAHNSPLHF
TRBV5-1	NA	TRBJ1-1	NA	TGCGCCAGCAGCTTGGTCGGGGAATGGAGCGCTGAAGCTTTCTTT	CASSLVGEWSAEAFF
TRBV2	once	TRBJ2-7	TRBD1	TGTGCCAGCAGTGAACGGACAGGGGGCATGTACGAGCAGTACTTC	CASSERTGGMYEQYF
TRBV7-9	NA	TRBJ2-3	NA	TGTGCCAGCAGCTTGGGGGGGCTCGGCACAGATACGCAGTATTTT	CASSLGGLGTDTQYF
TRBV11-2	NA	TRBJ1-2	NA	TGTGCCAGCAGCTTAGATCGATCCCAGGGGTATGGCTACACCTTC	CASSLDRSQGYGYTF
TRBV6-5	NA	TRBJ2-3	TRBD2	TGTGCCAGCAGTTACGGGCTAGCGGGCACAGATACGCAGTATTTT	CASSYGLAGTDTQYF
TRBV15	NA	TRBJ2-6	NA	TGTGCCACCAGCCGCCGACAGTCTGGGGCCAACGTCCTGACTTTC	CATSRRQSGANVLTF
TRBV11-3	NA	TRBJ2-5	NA	TGTGCCAGCAGCCTGGGATCCAAAGAGACCCAGTACTTC	CASSLGSKETQYF
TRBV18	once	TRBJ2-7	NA	TGTGCCAGCTCCGTCGGGACCTACTTTGGGGAGCAGTACTTC	CASSVGTYFGEQYF
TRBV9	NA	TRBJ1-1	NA	TGTGCCAGCAGCGTAGCAGGAAAGAACACTGAAGCTTTCTTT	CASSVAGKNTEAFF
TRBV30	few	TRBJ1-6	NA	TGTGCCTGGAGTGGAGGCTCCTATAATTCACCCCTCCACTTT	CAWSGGSYNSPLHF
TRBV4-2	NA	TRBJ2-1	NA	TGTGCCAGCAGCCTGGATAGCTCCTACAATGAGCAGTTCTTC	CASSLDSSYNEQFF
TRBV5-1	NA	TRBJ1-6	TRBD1	TGCGCCAGCAGCTTGACGACAGGGGGTAGTAATTCACCCCTCCACTTT	CASSLTTGGSNSPLHF
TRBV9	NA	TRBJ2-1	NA	TGTGCCAGCAGCGTACTCGCAGCCGACAATGAGCAGTTCTTC	CASSVLAADNEQFF
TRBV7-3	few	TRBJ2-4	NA	TGTGCCAGCAGCTTAAATCGCCGAAACATTCAGTACTTC	CASSLNRRNIQYF
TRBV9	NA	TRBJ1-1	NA	TGTGCCAGCAGCGTAACGACGGCCAACACTGAAGCTTTCTTT	CASSVTTANTEAFF
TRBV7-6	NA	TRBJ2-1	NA	TGTGCCAGCAGCCTGAGTGGGGGGGCGGTTGGGCAGTTCTTC	CASSLSGGAVGQFF
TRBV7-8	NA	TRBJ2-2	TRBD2	TGTGCCAGCAGCCCGTACAGACTAGCGGGGGTTGGGGTTGCCGGGGAGCTGTTTTTT	CASSPYRLAGVGVAGELFF
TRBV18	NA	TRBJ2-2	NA	TGTGCCAGCTCACCAGGCGGGCTCGCGAACACCGGGGAGCTGTTTTTT	CASSPGGLANTGELFF
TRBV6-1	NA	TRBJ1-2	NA	TGTGCCAGCAGTGAAGCGCACTACAGGCGGGTGGGTGGCTACACCTTC	CASSEAHYRRVGGYTF
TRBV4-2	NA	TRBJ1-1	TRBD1	TGTGCCAGCAGCCAGGGACAGGGGACTCACACTGAAGCTTTCTTT	CASSQGQGTHTEAFF
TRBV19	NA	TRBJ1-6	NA	TGTGCCAGTAAATGGGCAATGAATTCACCCCTCCACTTT	CASKWAMNSPLHF
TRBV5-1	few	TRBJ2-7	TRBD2	TGCGCCAGCAGCTACGGACTAGCGGGGGATGCCGAGCAGTACTTC	CASSYGLAGDAEQYF
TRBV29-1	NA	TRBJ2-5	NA	TGCAGCGTTGAAAGTAGGGGCCAAGAGACCCAGTACTTC	CSVESRGQETQYF
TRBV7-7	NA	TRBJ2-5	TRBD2	TGTGCTAGCAGCTTAGCTAGCGGGGGACAAGAGACCCAGTACTTC	CASSLASGGQETQYF
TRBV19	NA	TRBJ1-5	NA	TGTGCCAGTAGTATTGCAGTCAATCAGCCCCAGCATTTT	CASSIAVNQPQHF
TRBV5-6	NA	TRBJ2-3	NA	TGTGCCAGCAGCTTCTCCACCAGGGATACGCAGTATTTT	CASSFSTRDTQYF
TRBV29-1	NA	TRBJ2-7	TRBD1	TGCAGCGTTGAAGATTCCGGGACAGGGGGCGGCGAGCAGTACTTC	CSVEDSGTGGGEQYF
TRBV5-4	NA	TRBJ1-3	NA	TGTGCCAGCAGCTTGGCCCAGGAGACCACCATATATTTT	CASSLAQETTIYF
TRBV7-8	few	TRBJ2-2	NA	TGTGCCAGCAGCTCGAAAATCTGGGGGATTAACGTGAACACCGGGGAGCTGTTTTTT	CASSSKIWGINVNTGELFF
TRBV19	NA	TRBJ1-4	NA	TGTGCCAGTAGTCCGGACAATGGGGAAAAACTGTTTTTT	CASSPDNGEKLFF
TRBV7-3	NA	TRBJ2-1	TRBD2	TGTGCCAGCAGCTCTAGCGGGGGGGCCAATGAGCAGTTCTTC	CASSSSGGANEQFF
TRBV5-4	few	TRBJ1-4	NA	TGTGCCAGCAGCCCCTCTGGCAGGGTAAACGAAAAACTGTTTTTT	CASSPSGRVNEKLFF
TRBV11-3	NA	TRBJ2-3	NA	TGTGCCAGCAGCTTAGGGCTACTAGACGGCACAGATACGCAGTATTTT	CASSLGLLDGTDTQYF
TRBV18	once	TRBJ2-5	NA	TGTGCCAGCTCACCATCGGGGGCTCCGGAGACCCAGTACTTC	CASSPSGAPETQYF
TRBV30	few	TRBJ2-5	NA	TGTGCCTGGAGTCGGAGCCCGCAAGAGACCCAGTACTTC	CAWSRSPQETQYF
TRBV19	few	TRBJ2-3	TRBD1	TGTGCCAGTAGTACGGGACAGGGCACAGATACGCAGTATTTT	CASSTGQGTDTQYF
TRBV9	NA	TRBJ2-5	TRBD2	TGTGCCAGCAGCCCAAGCGGGGGGGAGGAGACCCAGTACTTC	CASSPSGGEETQYF
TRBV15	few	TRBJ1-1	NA	TGTGCCACCAGCACCCAGACGGCGAACACTGAAGCTTTCTTT	CATSTQTANTEAFF
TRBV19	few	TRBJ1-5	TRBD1	TGTGCCAGTAGTCGACAGGGGGCGTTTAGCAATCAGCCCCAGCATTTT	CASSRQGAFSNQPQHF
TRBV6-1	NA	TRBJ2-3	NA	TGTGCCAGCAGTGCTTGGAACACAGATACGCAGTATTTT	CASSAWNTDTQYF